This T cell receptor (beta chain) was observed in a study of CD4 T cells in relation to SARS-CoV-2 and coronaviruses. Turning to the study itself: After less than 11 days of antigen culture, PBMC TCR beta CDR3s were sequenced. The HLA restriction of the shared crossreactive spike epitopes was mapped.

Here immunoSEQ multiplex PCR was the method, and the copy in TCRdb shows in-frame clones only, minus some. This table holds roughly 15,000 clones, 79% found once. Notes on this clone: Its antigen is still unknown.

V lost 1 base to trimming and J lost 0 bases, with 8 bases between them. This CDR3 is built from 15 residues. Germline V gene lookup returns CDR1 SGHTA and CDR2 FQGNSA. Unexposed donor CD4+ T cells date from about 2011-2018, before the COVID-19 pandemic. The cells were cultured for about ten days before CD4+ T cells were isolated. This clonotype originated in a human donor in good health. The sample was CD4+ T cells from PBMCs, cultured in vitro. V is TRBV7-2 and J is TRBJ2-3; TRBD2 might be the D (5 bases). CDR3 nucleotides: TGTGCCAGCAGCTTAGGGACTCCAAGCACAGATACGCAGTATTTT. Translation gives CASSLGTPSTDTQYF. Based on the CDR3 plus reference TRBV7-2 and TRBJ2-3, the full variable domain is GAGVSQSPSNKVTEKGKDVELRCDPISGHTALYWYRQSLGQGLEFLIYFQGNSAPDKSGLPSDRFSAERTGGSVSTLTIQRTQQEDSAVYLCASSLGTPSTDTQYFGPGTRLTVL.